The 29 T cell receptor beta chains below were found in one sample sequenced in a study of identical twins. Each CDR3 protein is one row after TCRdb ran MiXCR on the 5' RACE reads. The sample holds around 340,000 distinct CDR3 sequences, 7% to 9.5% seen once. The source material was naive T cells sorted from blood. The receptors were sampled from a woman in her fifties or sixties in good health.

This chain uses TRBV6-5 with TRBJ2-1; perhaps D is TRBD1 or TRBD2 (6 bases each). Germline lookup yields CDR1 MNHEY and CDR2 SVGAGI. The CDR3 is 15 amino acids. Trimming took off 5 bases at V and 7 bases at J, with 18 bases between the two ends. CDR3 coding DNA: TGTGCCAGCAGTGGCCAGGGGAGGCGGGAAAATGAGCAGTTCTTC. It encodes CASSGQGRRENEQFF.

The chain joins TRBV4-1 to TRBJ2-7; 8 positions match TRBD1. Looked up from germline, CDR1 is MGHRA and CDR2 is YSYEKL. The length of the CDR3 is 15 residues. The V segment lost 1 base and the J segment 3 bases; nucleotides outside the gene matches: 5. CDR3 amino acids: CASSQGQGAGYEQYF. DNA for the CDR3: TGCGCCAGCAGCCAAGGCCAGGGGGCAGGCTACGAGCAGTACTTC.

The chain couples TRBV7-8 to TRBJ1-5; the D is unclear. The CDR3 contains 15 residues. V shed 2 bases and J shed 4 bases, with 12 bases lying between them. Germline V gene sequence: CDR1 SGHVS, CDR2 FQNEAQ. The CDR3 DNA sequence: TGTGCCAGCAGCTTATTTTTGGAGGAAAATCAGCCCCAGCATTTT. Residues: CASSLFLEENQPQHF.

The chain carries TRBV29-1 and TRBJ1-5, with a weak D call TRBD1 (5 bases). CDR1 and CDR2 from the germline V gene are SQVTM and ANQGSEA. This CDR3 comprises 12 residues. The V end was cut by 7 bases, the J end by 4 bases, with 11 bases between. Here the CDR3 reads CSASSGNQPQHF. The DNA for the CDR3 is TGCAGCGCCTCTTCAGGGAATCAGCCCCAGCATTTT.

There are many counts of this clonotype. The V call is TRBV5-1, the J call TRBJ1-4; D not resolved. V shed 4 bases and J shed 0 bases, with 13 bases lying between them. The CDR3 totals 16 residues. Germline V gene data show CDR1 as SGHRS and CDR2 as YFSETQ. CDR3 sequence (DNA): TGCGCCAGCAGCCCCGTACAGTCCGCAACTAATGAAAAACTGTTTTTT. Protein sequence: CASSPVQSATNEKLFF.

The chain joins TRBV11-2 to TRBJ2-1, with D perhaps matching TRBD2 (5 bases). Germline CDR1 reads SGHAT; CDR2 reads FQNNGV. The CDR3 loop spans 14 amino acids. The V gene lost 6 bases and the J gene lost 7 bases, with 16 bases spanning the gap. In DNA, the CDR3 is TGTGCCAGCAGACTAGGCCGCCCGGAAAATGAGCAGTTCTTC. Its protein product is CASRLGRPENEQFF.

There are many counts of this clonotype. This chain connects TRBV20-1 to TRBJ1-1; perhaps TRBD1 as D (6 bases). V lost 6 bases to trimming and J lost 1 base, with 18 bases between them. The CDR3 has 15 residues. Germline values: CDR1 DFQATT, CDR2 SNEGSKA (reference sequence). The CDR3 coding sequence is TGCAGTGCACCCCGTTGGGGGACACCGAACACTGAAGCTTTCTTT. Residues: CSAPRWGTPNTEAFF.

CDR3 in amino acids: CASREWEEDTQYF. DNA for the CDR3: TGTGCCAGCCGAGAGTGGGAGGAAGATACGCAGTATTTT. The chain has TRBV2 and TRBJ2-3; D may be TRBD2 (6 bases). This CDR3 has 13 residues. Germline V gene sequence: CDR1 SNHLY, CDR2 FYNNEI. Trimming cost V 8 bases and J 5 bases, with 14 bases left between them.

The rearrangement links TRBV5-1 to TRBJ2-5; possible D gene TRBD1, 6 bases. Germline values: CDR1 SGHRS, CDR2 YFSETQ. The CDR3 totals 15 residues. The V gene lost 2 bases and the J gene lost 3 bases, with 14 bases spanning the gap. Here the CDR3 reads CASSLYRVREETQYF. The CDR3 DNA follows: TGCGCCAGCAGCTTATACAGGGTTCGAGAAGAGACCCAGTACTTC.

V is TRBV2 and J is TRBJ2-3; possible D gene TRBD2, 5 bases. In germline, CDR1 is SNHLY, CDR2 FYNNEI. The CDR3 totals 16 residues. Trimming removed 7 bases from V and 1 base from J, with 18 bases in between. In nucleotides, the CDR3 is TGTGCCAGCACCGAGCGGAGCACCGCGGGCACAGATACGCAGTATTTT. As protein: CASTERSTAGTDTQYF.

This clonotype has at least ten counts. The V call is TRBV27, the J call TRBJ2-5; D possibly corresponds to TRBD1 (6 bases). Germline CDR1 and CDR2: MNHEY and SMNVEV (reference sequence). This CDR3 has 17 residues. V was cut by 2 bases and J by 3 bases, with 19 bases left in between. CDR3 in amino acids: CASSLLAGTPQKETQYF. The DNA of the CDR3 is TGTGCCAGCAGTTTACTCGCCGGGACACCGCAAAAAGAGACCCAGTACTTC.

This clonotype occurred a few times. The chain is built from TRBV7-9 and TRBJ1-1; D is undetermined. The germline gives CDR1 SEHNR, CDR2 FQNEAQ (reference sequence). This CDR3 has 11 residues. V lost 10 bases to trimming and J lost 1 base, with 7 bases between them. The CDR3 spells CATGENTEAFF. The DNA for the CDR3 is TGTGCCACGGGAGAGAACACTGAAGCTTTCTTT. Drawing the rest from reference TRBV7-9 and TRBJ1-1, the complete variable domain is DTGVSQNPRHKITKRGQNVTFRCDPISEHNRLYWYRQTLGQGPEFLTYFQNEAQLEKSRLLSDRFSAERPKGSFSTLEIQRTEQGDSAMYLCATGENTEAFFGQGTRLTVV.

This clonotype was found once. The chain recombines TRBV7-9 with TRBJ2-7, with TRBD2 identical over 14 bases. V was pared by 4 bases and J by 0 bases, with 8 bases of the junction left unmatched. In germline, CDR1 is SEHNR, CDR2 FQNEAQ (reference sequence). The CDR3 is made up of 18 amino acids. The CDR3 DNA reads as TGTGCCAGCAGCTCCGCCGGGACTAGCGGGAGCCCCTCCTACGAGCAGTACTTC. This gives the protein CASSSAGTSGSPSYEQYF. Based on the CDR3 plus reference TRBV7-9 and TRBJ2-7, the full variable domain is DTGVSQNPRHKITKRGQNVTFRCDPISEHNRLYWYRQTLGQGPEFLTYFQNEAQLEKSRLLSDRFSAERPKGSFSTLEIQRTEQGDSAMYLCASSSAGTSGSPSYEQYFGPGTRLTVT.

The CDR3 sequence: CASSLRQSSGELFF. CDR3 DNA: TGTGCCAGCAGCTTAAGACAGTCATCCGGGGAGCTGTTTTTT. The chain is built from TRBV7-9 and TRBJ2-2; D is possibly TRBD1 (5 bases). The V and J ends lost 2 bases and 6 bases respectively, with 10 bases between them. The CDR3 extends over 14 amino acids. The germline CDR1 and CDR2 sequences are SEHNR and FQNEAQ (reference sequence).

This clonotype appeared a few times. The chain has TRBV19 and TRBJ2-7; the D call may be TRBD1 or TRBD2 (5 bases each). The CDR3 loop spans 15 amino acids. Germline assignment: CDR1 LNHDA and CDR2 SQIVND (reference sequence). Trimming left V 4 bases short and J 7 bases short, with 20 bases between. The chain's CDR3 is CASSRQRSTAGEQYF. The CDR3 nucleotides read TGTGCCAGTAGTAGACAGCGGAGTACGGCAGGGGAGCAGTACTTC.

This clonotype showed up just a few times. The rearrangement links TRBV12-3 or TRBV12-4 to TRBJ1-1; maybe TRBD1 (5 bases). Trimming shortened V by 6 bases and J by 6 bases, and 11 bases separated the two germline ends. The CDR3 runs 12 residues. This CDR3 is CASSWGRAEAFF. CDR3 sequence (DNA): TGTGCCAGCAGCTGGGGGAGGGCTGAAGCTTTCTTT.

This clonotype has a handful of counts. The chain combines TRBV20-1 with TRBJ2-7; possible D gene TRBD1, 6 bases. CDR1 is DFQATT, CDR2 SNEGSKA, per germline (reference sequence). V lost 0 bases to trimming and J lost 5 bases, with 17 bases between them. The CDR3 has 15 residues. CDR3 in DNA: TGCAGTGCTAGAGATCGAGGGCAGGGGAACCACGAGCAGTACTTC. Translating gives CSARDRGQGNHEQYF.

This clonotype was observed a few times. This rearrangement joins TRBV20-1 to TRBJ1-5; tentative D call: TRBD1 (5 bases). Germline V gene data show CDR1 as DFQATT and CDR2 as SNEGSKA (reference sequence). This CDR3 is built from 13 residues. The ends were cut back, 6 bases at V and 1 base at J, with 10 bases in the middle. CDR3 amino acids: CSAQTGSNQPQHF. The CDR3 nucleotides read TGCAGTGCCCAAACAGGAAGCAATCAGCCCCAGCATTTT.

The chain couples TRBV11-2 to TRBJ2-7; possible D gene TRBD1, 6 bases. V lost 1 base and J lost 6, with 19 bases in between. The CDR3 contains 16 residues. The germline gives CDR1 SGHAT, CDR2 FQNNGV. The CDR3 sequence: CASSLVPQGFGLEQYF. In nucleotides, the CDR3 is TGTGCCAGCAGCTTAGTCCCACAGGGATTCGGTCTCGAGCAGTACTTC.

As regards this clonotype: Without the conserved terminal phenylalanine or tryptophan, this CDR3 likely stems from a read error. The chain combines TRBV20-1 with TRBJ2-3, with 8 positions matching TRBD2. CDR3 length: 14 amino acids. In germline, CDR1 is DFQATT, CDR2 SNEGSKA (reference sequence). The trim removed 2 bases at V and 5 bases at J, leaving 6 bases unmatched. DNA for the CDR3: TGCAGTGCTAGAAAGACTAGCGTGTTAGATACGCAGTATTAT. Its translation is CSARKTSVLDTQYY.

This clonotype showed up many times. CDR3 bases: TGTGCCAGCAGCCCGGGACAGGGAGCTCGGGCCAACGTCCTGACTTTC. This codes for CASSPGQGARANVLTF. The gene calls are TRBV5-6 and TRBJ2-6; 9 nucleotides match TRBD1. The CDR3 is 16 residues long. Germline values: CDR1 SGHDT, CDR2 YYEEEE. V gave up 4 bases and J gave up 5 bases; unmatched junction bases: 7. Together with reference TRBV5-6 and TRBJ2-6, the CDR3 gives the full variable domain: DAGVTQSPTHLIKTRGQQVTLRCSPKSGHDTVSWYQQALGQGPQFIFQYYEEEERQRGNFPDRFSGHQFPNYSSELNVNALLLGDSALYLCASSPGQGARANVLTFGAGSRLTVL.

The J gene is TRBJ2-4, the V gene TRBV3-1; possibly TRBD1 for D (5 bases). V was pared by 2 bases and J by 0 bases, with 14 bases between. Germline V gene lookup returns CDR1 LGHDT and CDR2 YNNKEL (reference sequence). The CDR3 extends over 17 amino acids. Here the CDR3 reads CASSQYTGGRAKNIQYF. The CDR3 DNA reads TGTGCCAGCAGCCAATATACAGGCGGTAGAGCCAAAAACATTCAGTACTTC.

This clonotype has at least ten counts. The rearrangement joins TRBV9 to TRBJ1-6; 7 nucleotides align to TRBD1. There are 16 residues in the CDR3. The germline V gene encodes CDR1 SGDLS and CDR2 YYNGEE. V shed 3 bases, J shed 5 bases, and the junction held 8 bases outside the gene matches. CDR3 nucleotides: TGTGCCAGCAGCGCTACGGGACAGTCACATAATTCACCCCTCCACTTT. It encodes CASSATGQSHNSPLHF.

This rearrangement joins TRBV6-5 to TRBJ1-1; D is ambiguous. V was pared by 1 base and J by 1 base, with 4 bases between. CDR3 length: 13 amino acids. The germline gives CDR1 MNHEY, CDR2 SVGAGI. CDR3 in amino acids: CASSYYTNTEAFF. CDR3 DNA sequence: TGTGCCAGCAGTTACTATACGAACACTGAAGCTTTCTTT.

The gene calls are TRBV3-1 and TRBJ1-3, with D hard to call. Trimming shortened V by 5 bases and J by 0 bases, and 8 bases separated the two germline ends. The CDR3 totals 14 residues. Germline CDR1 and CDR2: LGHDT and YNNKEL (reference sequence). The CDR3 DNA reads TGTGCCAGCAGCTCCCGGTACTCTGGAAACACCATATATTTT. The encoded protein is CASSSRYSGNTIYF.

The V and J genes are TRBV2 and TRBJ2-7; D is ambiguous. The CDR3 has 14 residues. The germline gives CDR1 SNHLY, CDR2 FYNNEI. V lost 4 bases and J 0 bases, leaving 10 bases between the germline ends. The CDR3: CASSVQESSYEQYF. CDR3 sequence (DNA): TGTGCCAGCAGTGTTCAGGAGAGCTCCTACGAGCAGTACTTC.

V gene TRBV2 combines with J gene TRBJ2-1; no reliable D call. The CDR3 length is 13 residues. The germline gives CDR1 SNHLY, CDR2 FYNNEI. The V end lost 1 base, the J end lost 4 bases, and 5 bases lay between the germline ends. The CDR3 nucleotides are TGTGCCAGCAGTGAAGTGTCTTACAATGAGCAGTTCTTC. It yields the protein CASSEVSYNEQFF.

The V gene is TRBV25-1, the J gene TRBJ1-4; weak D call: TRBD1 (5 bases). Germline loops: CDR1 MGHDK, CDR2 SYGVNS. Trimming cost V 4 bases and J 4 bases, with 7 bases left between them. The CDR3 loop spans 13 amino acids. CDR3 in DNA: TGTGCCAGCAGTGGGGGCGGTAATGAAAAACTGTTTTTT. Protein sequence: CASSGGGNEKLFF.

The rearrangement links TRBV5-1 to TRBJ2-7; 8 bases map to TRBD2. In germline, CDR1 is SGHRS, CDR2 YFSETQ. V shed 1 base, J shed 6 bases, and the junction held 9 bases outside the gene matches. There are 15 residues in the CDR3. As DNA, the CDR3 is TGCGCCAGCAGCTTGATATCGGGAGGGCCTGGCGAGCAGTACTTC. Protein product: CASSLISGGPGEQYF.